This record covers a single T cell receptor beta chain. This clone occurred a few times. Its target antigen remains unknown. Per-nucleotide qualities are absent, and no much larger clonotype sits a single base away. TCR CDR3 regions were amplified from genomic DNA by multiplex PCR using the deep immunoSEQ assay. Genomic DNA extracted from each cell subset was distributed evenly over all wells of several immunoSEQ 96-well plates, and each plate served as one replicate. For sorted subsets, each replicate PCR was loaded with 200 ng genomic DNA, equivalent to about 33,000 T cell genomes. The purified libraries were quantified using a Qubit 3.0 fluorometer, sized with a Bioanalyzer 2100, and then quantified again using the KAPA Library Quantification kit. A separate single-read 150-cycle Illumina NextSeq 550 flow cell was used to sequence each immunoSEQ 96-well plate. The paper's processing steps were these. The immunoSEQ output contained only junctional sequences without quality scores, so filtering could not match that applied to full-length reads. To assign V/J genes and CDR3, sequences were annotated using PyIR, a Python wrapper for IgBLAST v1.9, with IMGT germline references. Reads were filtered out if the reads had weak V/J assignments (E-value above 1e-6), no CDR3, stop codons, out-of-frame junctions, or ambiguous translated residues. V3J clonotypes were defined as sequences sharing the same inferred V gene, J gene, and CDR3 amino acid sequence. Percentage overlap between repertoires was calculated by dividing the number of shared unique clonotypes by the size of the smaller repertoire. RTK rarefaction, the Chao1 estimator, and Recon v2.1 estimates of unobserved clonotypes were used to assess repertoire richness. Generation probabilities were computed with OLGA for all TCRbeta clonotypes obtained by the gDNA method from four donors. TCRdb took this table from immuneACCESS and kept in-frame rearrangements with V and J called. Such tables lack part of the clones; where checked against another copy, unresolved V genes explain under half of the gap, and the rest is unexplained. That table furnishes V, J and clone size, whereas the DNA furnished D and trimming. For this sample the table gives over 2 million clones, of which 85% to 95% were detected only once. About 1.1% of the sample rests with the top ten.

The sample belongs to a study of shared clonotypes between healthy human individuals (dated by TCRdb to about 2020). Background for the entire study: A couple of women and a few men aged 18 to 49 years were included in the cohort. Different laboratories and diverse techniques were used to prepare libraries and sequence TCR repertoires, to increase sequencing depth and limit assay-specific biases. To estimate repertoire size and how much clonotypes are shared between individuals, the study performed deep sequencing of blood TCR repertoires from roughly five healthy adults. Per donor, three plates each were used for CD4 naive and CD4 memory, two for CD8 naive, and one for CD8 memory. Between about 0.94 and 8.9 billion PBMCs per donor were obtained by leukapheresis. Summary of the overall study and its limitations: Sampling was restricted to blood, and TCR repertoires in tissues likely differ from the TCR repertoires found in blood. Even with the large sequencing depth, rarefaction of the sorted-subset datasets indicated that sequencing was incomplete. Based on pairwise subsampling, the degree of clonotype sharing among donors was expected to be affected by sequencing depth. Clonotypes shared by all four sorted-subset donors showed higher generation probabilities than non-shared clonotypes. Sharing across a few donors was observed for approximately 5% of naive CD4, over 3% of naive CD8, around 2.5% of memory CD4, and about 0.4% of memory CD8 clonotypes. Because the study included a small number of donors, the genetic and exposure-history diversity represented was limited. Larger estimated clonotype richness was generally found for naive subsets than for memory subsets.

For the CD8 naive samples, CD45RO-negative cells were positively selected for CCR7, yielding a CD45RA+CCR7+ population from which TemRA cells were excluded. Donors were healthy HIV-negative adults with no recently reported acute infections or vaccinations. Every donor was a Caucasian adult living in Nashville, Tennessee, USA. Blood was obtained by leukapheresis, after which PBMCs were separated by Ficoll-Histopaque density gradient centrifugation and cryopreserved in liquid nitrogen vapor phase. Analytical flow cytometry was used to check the purity and quantity of every magnetically sorted T cell population. Genomic DNA was isolated from each sorted fraction and quantified by UV absorbance on a Nanodrop 2000c. This receptor was obtained from a man aged 18 to 29 in good health. The sample comprised naive CD8+ T cells sorted from blood. The cell subset or site label, read with the paper, signifies: CD45RA+CCR7+.

CDR3 reads: CAWANYGYTF. The nucleotide sequence is TGTGCCTGGGCTAACTATGGCTACACCTTC. The chain links TRBV30 with TRBJ1-2, with no confident D gene call. From cysteine to phenylalanine, the CDR3 is 10 amino acids long. The retained sequence is limited to the CDR3, 30 bases, with the frame set at the first base. The germline V gene (reference sequence) specifies GTSNPN as CDR1 and SVGIG as CDR2. The germline ends are 1 base apart after V is trimmed by 5 bases and J by 0 bases.